This entry is about one T cell receptor beta chain. Its antigen remains unknown. The method was immunoSEQ multiplex PCR; TCRdb's version includes in-frame clones alone and lacks a portion of them. The sample contains about 50,000 clones, 81% of which appear only once. The data belong to a study of OX40 agonist ivuxolimab in advanced cancers. Study-level information: Partial responses were observed in three patients, of whom one had hepatocellular carcinoma and two had cutaneous melanoma.

The germline V gene has CDR1 LNHDA and CDR2 SQIVND (reference sequence). The CDR3 length is 15 residues. The trim removed 5 bases at V and 8 bases at J, leaving 14 bases unmatched. Notes on the study in general: There were, on average, more expanded clones in CD8+ T cells than in CD4+. The authors did not determine the antigen specificity of the expanded peripheral T cells.

The source is an adult with an advanced solid tumor such as melanoma, head and neck, liver or kidney cancer. Sequencing was performed on CD4+ or CD8+ T cells sorted from blood, taken in a trial of the OX40 agonist ivuxolimab. This chain connects TRBV19 to TRBJ1-2, with TRBD1 matching over 7 bases. CDR3 sequence: CASSERTGLRAGYTF. CDR3 coding DNA: TGTGCCAGTAGTGAGCGGACAGGCCTAAGAGCGGGCTACACCTTC.